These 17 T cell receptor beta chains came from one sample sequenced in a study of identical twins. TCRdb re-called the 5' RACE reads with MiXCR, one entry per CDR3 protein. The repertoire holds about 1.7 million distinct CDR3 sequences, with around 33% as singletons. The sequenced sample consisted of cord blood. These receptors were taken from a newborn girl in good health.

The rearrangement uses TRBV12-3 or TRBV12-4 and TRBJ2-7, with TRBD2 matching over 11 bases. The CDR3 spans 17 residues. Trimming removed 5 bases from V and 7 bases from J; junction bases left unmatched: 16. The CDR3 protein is CASSNSGGAANYNEQYF. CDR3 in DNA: TGTGCCAGCAGTAATAGCGGGGGGGCCGCTAACTACAATGAGCAGTACTTC.

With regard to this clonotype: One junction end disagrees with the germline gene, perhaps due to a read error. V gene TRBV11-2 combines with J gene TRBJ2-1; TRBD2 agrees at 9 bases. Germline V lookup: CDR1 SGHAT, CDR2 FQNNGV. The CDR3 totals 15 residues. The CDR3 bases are TGTGCCGGCAGCTGGGGTATTGCGGGAGGGAAAGAGCAGTTCTTC. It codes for CAGSWGIAGGKEQFF.

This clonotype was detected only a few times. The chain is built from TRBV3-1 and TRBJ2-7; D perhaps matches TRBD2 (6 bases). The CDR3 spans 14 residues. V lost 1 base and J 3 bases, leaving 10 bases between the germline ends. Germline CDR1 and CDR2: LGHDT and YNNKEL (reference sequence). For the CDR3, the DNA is TGTGCCAGCAGCCAAGCGGAGGGAGGCTACGAGCAGTACTTC. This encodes CASSQAEGGYEQYF.

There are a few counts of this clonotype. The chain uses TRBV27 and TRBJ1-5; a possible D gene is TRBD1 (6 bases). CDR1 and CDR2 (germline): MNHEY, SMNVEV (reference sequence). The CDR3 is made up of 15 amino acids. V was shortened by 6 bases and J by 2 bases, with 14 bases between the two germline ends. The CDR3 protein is CASSLDRTGNQPQHF. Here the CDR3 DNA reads TGTGCCAGCAGCTTAGACAGGACGGGCAATCAGCCCCAGCATTTT.

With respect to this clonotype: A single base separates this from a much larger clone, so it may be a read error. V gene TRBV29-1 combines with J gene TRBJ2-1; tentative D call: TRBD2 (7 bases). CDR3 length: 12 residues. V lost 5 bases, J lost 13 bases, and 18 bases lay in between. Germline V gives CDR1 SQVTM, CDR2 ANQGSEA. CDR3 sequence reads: CSVSGGQETQFF. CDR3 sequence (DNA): TGCAGCGTTTCGGGGGGCCAAGAGACCCAGTTCTTC.

CDR3 loop: CASSYGTGPNQPQHF. In nucleotides, the CDR3 is TGCGCCAGCAGCTATGGGACAGGCCCTAATCAGCCCCAGCATTTT. V and J are TRBV4-1 and TRBJ1-5; TRBD1 matches at 8 bases. The germline gives CDR1 MGHRA, CDR2 YSYEKL. J was trimmed by 4 bases and V by 5 bases; bases with no gene match: 7. CDR3 length equals 15 residues.

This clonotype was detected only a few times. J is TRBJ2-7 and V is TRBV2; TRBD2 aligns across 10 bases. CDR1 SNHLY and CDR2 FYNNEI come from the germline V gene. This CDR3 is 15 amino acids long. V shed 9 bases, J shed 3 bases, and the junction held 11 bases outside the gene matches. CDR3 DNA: TGTGCCAGTCAACCCCCACTAGCGGGGATCTACGAGCAGTACTTC. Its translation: CASQPPLAGIYEQYF.

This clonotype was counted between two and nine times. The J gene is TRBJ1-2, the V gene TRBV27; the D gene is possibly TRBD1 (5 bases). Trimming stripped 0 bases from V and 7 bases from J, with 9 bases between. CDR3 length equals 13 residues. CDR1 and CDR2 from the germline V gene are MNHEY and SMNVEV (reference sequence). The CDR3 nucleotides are TGTGCCAGCAGTTTATCGAAGGGGAGTGGCTACACCTTC. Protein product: CASSLSKGSGYTF.

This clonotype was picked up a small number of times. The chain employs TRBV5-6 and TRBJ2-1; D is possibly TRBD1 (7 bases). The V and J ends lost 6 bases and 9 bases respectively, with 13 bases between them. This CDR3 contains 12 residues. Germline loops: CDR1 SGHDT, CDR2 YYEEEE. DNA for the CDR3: TGTGCCAGCAATGGAGGGGGCGGTGAGCAGTTCTTC. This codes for CASNGGGGEQFF. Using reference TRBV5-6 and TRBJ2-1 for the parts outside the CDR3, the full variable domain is DAGVTQSPTHLIKTRGQQVTLRCSPKSGHDTVSWYQQALGQGPQFIFQYYEEEERQRGNFPDRFSGHQFPNYSSELNVNALLLGDSALYLCASNGGGGEQFFGPGTRLTVL.

Written as DNA, the CDR3 is TGTGCCAGCAGCCCGAGCGGGTCTAACTACAATGAGCAGTTCTTC. As protein: CASSPSGSNYNEQFF. The chain links TRBV7-9 to TRBJ2-1, with D perhaps matching TRBD2 (6 bases). V was cut by 5 bases and J by 3 bases, with 14 bases left in between. CDR3 length: 15 amino acids. The V gene's germline CDR1 is SEHNR and CDR2 FQNEAQ (reference sequence).

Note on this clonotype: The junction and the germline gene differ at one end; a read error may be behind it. CDR3 in DNA: TGCGCCAGCAGCCAACCCCTCCAGCGAGCTTACGATACGCGGTATTTT. Translated, it gives CASSQPLQRAYDTRYF. The rearrangement joins TRBV4-1 to TRBJ2-3, with D unclear. CDR3 length: 16 residues. The germline V gene encodes CDR1 MGHRA and CDR2 YSYEKL.

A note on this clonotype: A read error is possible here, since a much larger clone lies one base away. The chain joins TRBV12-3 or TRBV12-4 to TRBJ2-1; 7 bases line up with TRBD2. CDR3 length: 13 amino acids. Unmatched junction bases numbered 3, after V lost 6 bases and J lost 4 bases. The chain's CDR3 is CASRSSGYNEQFF. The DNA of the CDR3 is TGTGCCAGCAGGTCTAGCGGTTACAATGAGCAGTTCTTC.

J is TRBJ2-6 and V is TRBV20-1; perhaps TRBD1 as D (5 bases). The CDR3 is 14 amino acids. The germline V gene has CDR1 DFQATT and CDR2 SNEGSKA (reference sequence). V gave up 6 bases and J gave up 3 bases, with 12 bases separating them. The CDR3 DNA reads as TGCAGTGCCCCCCAGGGAAGTGGGGCCAACGTCCTGACTTTC. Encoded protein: CSAPQGSGANVLTF.

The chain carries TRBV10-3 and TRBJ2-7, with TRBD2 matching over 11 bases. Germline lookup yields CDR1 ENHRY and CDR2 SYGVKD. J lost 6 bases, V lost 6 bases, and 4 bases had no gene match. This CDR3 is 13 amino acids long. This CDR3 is CAIRMTSGIEQYF. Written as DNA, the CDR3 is TGTGCCATCAGGATGACTAGCGGGATCGAGCAGTACTTC.

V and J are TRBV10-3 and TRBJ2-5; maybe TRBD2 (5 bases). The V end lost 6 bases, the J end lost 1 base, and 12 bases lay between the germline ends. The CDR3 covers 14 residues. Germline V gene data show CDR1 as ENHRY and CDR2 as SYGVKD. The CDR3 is CAISSGPPQETQYF. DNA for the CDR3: TGTGCCATCAGCAGCGGACCCCCCCAAGAGACCCAGTACTTC.

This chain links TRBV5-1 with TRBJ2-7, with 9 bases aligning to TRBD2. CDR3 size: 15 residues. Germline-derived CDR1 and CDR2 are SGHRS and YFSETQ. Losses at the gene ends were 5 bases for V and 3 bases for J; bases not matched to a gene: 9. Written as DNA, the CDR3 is TGCGCCAGCAGGCTTCGTAGCGGGGGCTTCTACGAGCAGTACTTC. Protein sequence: CASRLRSGGFYEQYF.

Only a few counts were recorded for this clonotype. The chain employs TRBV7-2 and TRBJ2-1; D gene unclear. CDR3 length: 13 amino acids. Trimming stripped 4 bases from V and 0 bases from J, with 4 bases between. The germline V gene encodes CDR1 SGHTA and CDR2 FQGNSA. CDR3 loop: CASSYFSYNEQFF. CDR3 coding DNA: TGTGCCAGCAGCTACTTCTCCTACAATGAGCAGTTCTTC.